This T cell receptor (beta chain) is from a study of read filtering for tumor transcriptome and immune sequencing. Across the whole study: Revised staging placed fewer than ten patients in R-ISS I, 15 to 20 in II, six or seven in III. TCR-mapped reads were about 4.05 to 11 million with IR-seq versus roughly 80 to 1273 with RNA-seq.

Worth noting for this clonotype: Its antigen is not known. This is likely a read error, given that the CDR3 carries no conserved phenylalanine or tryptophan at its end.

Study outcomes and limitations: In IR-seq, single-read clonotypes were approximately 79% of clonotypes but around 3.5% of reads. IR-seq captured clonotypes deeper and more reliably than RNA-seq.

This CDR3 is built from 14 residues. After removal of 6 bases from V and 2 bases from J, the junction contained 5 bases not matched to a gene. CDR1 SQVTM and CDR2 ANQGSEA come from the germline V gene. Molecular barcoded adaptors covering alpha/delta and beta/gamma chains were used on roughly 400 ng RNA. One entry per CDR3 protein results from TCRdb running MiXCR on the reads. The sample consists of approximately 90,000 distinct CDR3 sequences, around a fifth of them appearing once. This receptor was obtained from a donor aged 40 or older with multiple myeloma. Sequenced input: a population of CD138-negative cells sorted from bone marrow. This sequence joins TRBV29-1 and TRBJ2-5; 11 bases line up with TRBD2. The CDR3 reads CSVDGTSGQETQYI. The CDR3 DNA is TGCAGCGTGGACGGGACTAGCGGACAAGAGACCCAGTACATC.